This T cell receptor (beta chain) originates from a study of blood T cell repertoires in COVID-19. Study overall: Collection of acute and convalescent COVID-19 samples took place in the United States, Italy and Spain. The cDNA or gDNA used as material had been derived from T cells, B-cell-depleted T cells, or PBMCs.

Only a few counts were recorded for this clone. This CDR3 region has 13 residues. CDR1 is SGDLS and CDR2 is YYNGEE in the germline V gene. Trimming removed 4 bases from V and 4 bases from J, with 9 bases in between. Patients at the Seattle site were enrolled during active infection and followed longitudinally. Source study methods: Amplification from reference gene primers served as the basis for estimated nucleated cell counts. Produced via immunoSEQ multiplex PCR; TCRdb's table is partial and in-frame only. V and J calls plus clone size are reproduced from that table; the DNA served to infer D and trimming. The table lists fewer than 200,000 clones, 82% of them singletons.

This receptor was taken from a woman aged 40 to 50 with COVID-19, enrolled during active disease. Sequences were obtained from peripheral blood. The V call is TRBV9, the J call TRBJ1-3, with D unresolved. CDR3 amino acids: CASSTLSGNTIYF. CDR3 coding DNA: TGTGCCAGCAGCACCCTATCCGGAAACACCATATATTTT.